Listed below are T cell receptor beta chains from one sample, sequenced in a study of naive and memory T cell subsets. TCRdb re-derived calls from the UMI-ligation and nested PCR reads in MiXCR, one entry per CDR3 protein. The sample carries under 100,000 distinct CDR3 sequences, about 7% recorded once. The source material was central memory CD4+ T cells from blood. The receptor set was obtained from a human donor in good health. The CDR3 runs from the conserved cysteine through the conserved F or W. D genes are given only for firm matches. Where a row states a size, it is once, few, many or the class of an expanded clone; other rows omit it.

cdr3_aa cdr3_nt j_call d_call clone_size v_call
CASSVQGARTTEAFF TGCGCCAGCAGCGTCCAGGGGGCGCGGACCACTGAAGCTTTCTTT TRBJ1-1 TRBD1 medium-sized TRBV5-1
CASSREDLLYF TGTGCCAGCTCACGGGAGGACCTCCTCTACTTC TRBJ2-5 . many TRBV18
CASSQDTALQPQHF TGTGCCAGCAGCCAAGATACAGCACTTCAGCCCCAGCATTTT TRBJ1-5 . many TRBV3-1
CASSLPAGTLSTDTQYF TGTGCCAGCAGCTTACCAGCCGGGACCCTTAGCACAGATACGCAGTATTTT TRBJ2-3 . many TRBV7-2
CASSQDLGFSGNTIYF TGTGCCAGCAGCCAAGATTTGGGGTTTTCTGGAAACACCATATATTTT TRBJ1-3 . many TRBV14
CASSRQGGGNQPQHF TGTGCCAGCAGCCGACAGGGAGGGGGCAATCAGCCCCAGCATTTT TRBJ1-5 TRBD1 many TRBV5-5
CASSSRGGTYEQYF TGTGCCAGCAGCTCGCGGGGCGGCACCTACGAGCAGTACTTC TRBJ2-7 . . TRBV7-9
CASSLDLGNEQFF TGCGCCAGCAGCTTGGATCTAGGCAATGAGCAGTTCTTC TRBJ2-1 . many TRBV5-1
CASSLDRGRNEQFF TGTGCCAGCAGCTTGGACAGGGGCCGCAATGAGCAGTTCTTC TRBJ2-1 TRBD1 many TRBV7-2
CASSQRGDEVNYGYTF TGTGCCAGCAGCCAGCGGGGGGACGAGGTAAACTATGGCTACACCTTC TRBJ1-2 . . TRBV3-1
CSAWDRGRHNQPQHF TGCAGTGCTTGGGACAGGGGCCGGCACAATCAGCCCCAGCATTTT TRBJ1-5 TRBD1 many TRBV20-1
CASSVDLSGAGTF TGTGCCAGCAGCGTTGATCTATCAGGGGCCGGGACCTTC TRBJ1-2 . many TRBV9
CASSVYRANQPQHF TGTGCCAGCAGCGTATACAGGGCCAATCAGCCCCAGCATTTT TRBJ1-5 . . TRBV6-1
CASSPRPGYEQYF TGTGCCAGCAGCCCCCGGCCGGGTTACGAGCAGTACTTC TRBJ2-7 . few TRBV7-2
CASMVSGTDTQYF TGTGCCAGCATGGTATCGGGCACAGATACGCAGTATTTT TRBJ2-3 . . TRBV7-9
CASSRGGRYTDTQYF TGTGCCAGCAGCCGTGGGGGCAGATACACAGATACGCAGTATTTT TRBJ2-3 . . TRBV11-3
CASSFDPGRLGYTF TGTGCCAGCAGCTTTGATCCGGGGAGGCTAGGCTACACCTTC TRBJ1-2 . . TRBV11-3
CVGAGRKMNTEAFF TGTGTGGGGGCAGGGAGGAAAATGAACACTGAAGCTTTCTTT TRBJ1-1 . many TRBV7-9
CASRPQPGNTIYF TGTGCCAGCAGACCGCAGCCTGGAAACACCATATATTTT TRBJ1-3 . many TRBV28
CASIPGDFSGTEAFF TGTGCCAGCATCCCCGGGGACTTCTCAGGGACTGAAGCTTTCTTT TRBJ1-1 . many TRBV6-2/TRBV6-3
CASSPGTGITAFF TGTGCCAGCAGCCCCGGGACAGGGATAACAGCTTTCTTT TRBJ1-1 TRBD1 many TRBV27
CASSEGGASTEAFF TGTGCCAGCAGTGAGGGGGGGGCAAGCACTGAAGCTTTCTTT TRBJ1-1 . many TRBV12-3/TRBV12-4
CSVELLGELFF TGCAGCGTTGAATTACTAGGGGAGCTGTTTTTT TRBJ2-2 . many TRBV29-1
CAWSVNRDSEAFF TGTGCCTGGAGTGTAAATCGGGACAGTGAAGCTTTCTTT TRBJ1-1 TRBD1 . TRBV30
CASSLVTSGQETQYF TGTGCCAGCAGCTTAGTAACTAGCGGTCAAGAGACCCAGTACTTC TRBJ2-5 TRBD2 . TRBV7-9
CASSVQMAVRTEAFF TGTGCCAGCAGCGTCCAAATGGCGGTCAGGACTGAAGCTTTCTTT TRBJ1-1 . . TRBV6-1
CASRGTEGTGELFF TGTGCCAGCAGGGGGACAGAAGGAACCGGGGAGCTGTTTTTT TRBJ2-2 TRBD1 . TRBV12-3/TRBV12-4
CASSLGPNEQFF TGTGCCAGCAGCTTAGGCCCCAATGAGCAGTTCTTC TRBJ2-1 . . TRBV11-2
CASSPNVEQPQHF TGTGCCAGCAGCCCGAATGTGGAACAGCCCCAGCATTTT TRBJ1-5 . . TRBV7-8
CASSSGQDFCFTYNSPLHF TGTGCCAGCAGCTCGGGACAGGATTTTTGCTTTACCTATAATTCACCCCTCCACTTT TRBJ1-6 TRBD1 few TRBV7-7
CASSESPESGTDTQYF TGTGCCAGCAGTGAATCCCCCGAATCCGGCACAGATACGCAGTATTTT TRBJ2-3 . few TRBV6-2/TRBV6-3
CATAGPSRPQHF TGTGCCACCGCAGGTCCATCGAGGCCCCAGCATTTT TRBJ1-5 . many TRBV6-2/TRBV6-3
CASRALRGLGYTEAFF TGTGCCAGCAGGGCTCTTCGAGGGCTCGGTTACACTGAAGCTTTCTTT TRBJ1-1 . medium-sized TRBV6-6
CSVEHGGPGELFF TGCAGCGTTGAGCACGGGGGGCCCGGGGAGCTGTTTTTT TRBJ2-2 . few TRBV29-1
CASSSQGASGTEAFF TGTGCCAGCAGCTCGCAAGGGGCCTCGGGGACTGAAGCTTTCTTT TRBJ1-1 . many TRBV11-1
CASSLVRGAGANEQFF TGTGCCAGCAGCTTAGTTCGGGGGGCCGGAGCCAATGAGCAGTTCTTC TRBJ2-1 . . TRBV7-2
CASSPGTGGTANEKLFF TGCGCCAGCAGCCCTGGGACAGGGGGAACGGCTAATGAAAAACTGTTTTTT TRBJ1-4 TRBD1 many TRBV5-1
CSARDVGQGGETQYF TGCAGTGCTAGAGATGTCGGACAGGGCGGAGAGACCCAGTACTTC TRBJ2-5 TRBD1 . TRBV20-1
CASRGGAYEQYF TGTGCCAGCCGCGGGGGGGCCTACGAGCAGTACTTC TRBJ2-7 TRBD2 many TRBV18
CASSQPSLRGRMGTDTQYF TGCGCCAGCAGCCAACCCTCTCTCAGGGGGAGAATGGGCACAGATACGCAGTATTTT TRBJ2-3 TRBD1 . TRBV4-1
CASSFRQGAILDTQYF TGTGCCAGCAGCTTTCGACAGGGGGCGATTTTGGATACGCAGTATTTT TRBJ2-3 TRBD1 many TRBV7-2
CSAVGGGNNSPLHF TGCAGTGCGGTGGGGGGGGGGAATAATTCACCCCTCCACTTT TRBJ1-6 . few TRBV20-1
CASSPFPGQGNTEAFF TGTGCCAGCAGCCCCTTTCCGGGGCAGGGGAACACTGAAGCTTTCTTT TRBJ1-1 . . TRBV7-2
CASSLASGTGGGKLFF TGTGCCAGCAGCTTAGCCTCCGGGACAGGGGGAGGAAAACTGTTTTTT TRBJ1-4 TRBD1 many TRBV7-9
CAISHGDRATGGYTF TGTGCCATCAGCCACGGGGACAGGGCGACGGGGGGCTACACCTTC TRBJ1-2 TRBD1 few TRBV10-3
CASSPGGGTSGAYNEQFF TGTGCCAGCTCACCAGGAGGAGGGACTAGCGGGGCCTACAATGAGCAGTTCTTC TRBJ2-1 TRBD2 . TRBV18
CSVGTGMHEQYF TGCAGCGTAGGGACAGGGATGCACGAGCAGTACTTC TRBJ2-7 TRBD1 many TRBV29-1
CASSNGVGANVLTF TGTGCCAGCAGCAATGGGGTCGGGGCCAACGTCCTGACTTTC TRBJ2-6 . many TRBV3-1
CASSLTGTTNTGELFF TGTGCCAGCAGCCTAACCGGGACAACGAACACCGGGGAGCTGTTTTTT TRBJ2-2 . many TRBV7-8
CASSLGGAVNQPQHF TGTGCCAGCAGCTTAGGAGGGGCCGTCAATCAGCCCCAGCATTTT TRBJ1-5 . . TRBV7-2
CASSFSGSNQPQHF TGTGCCAGCAGTTTTTCGGGAAGCAATCAGCCCCAGCATTTT TRBJ1-5 . many TRBV12-3/TRBV12-4
CSARPPGRLGYTF TGCAGTGCTAGACCCCCGGGACGTCTAGGCTACACCTTC TRBJ1-2 . . TRBV20-1
CATSAPGTGNTGELFF TGTGCCACCAGTGCCCCCGGGACAGGGAACACCGGGGAGCTGTTTTTT TRBJ2-2 TRBD1 few TRBV24-1